These T cell receptor beta chains were read from a single sample in a study of OX40 agonist ivuxolimab in advanced cancers. The method was immunoSEQ multiplex PCR; TCRdb's version includes in-frame clones alone and lacks a portion of them. The sample yields tens of thousands of clones, about 88% seen once. Sequences were derived from CD4+ or CD8+ T cells sorted from blood, sampled in a trial of the OX40 agonist ivuxolimab. These receptors all stem from an adult with an advanced solid tumor such as melanoma, head and neck, liver or kidney cancer. Each CDR3 is given with its conserved first and last residue. A D gene is named only where the DNA matches it firmly. Rows give clone size only sometimes, using once, few, many, or a class for an expanded clone.

TGTGCCAGCAGCTTAGCAGCTTACACTGAAGCTTTCTTT	CASSLAAYTEAFF	13	TRBJ1-1	TRBV11-2	.	.
TGTGCCAGCAGCAAAGGGTTGTTCGCGGGATGGAGAGGAGAGACCCAGTACTTC	CASSKGLFAGWRGETQYF	18	TRBJ2-5	TRBV21-1	.	.
TGTGCCAGTAGGCGGGACGCAACTAATGAAAAACTGTTTTTT	CASRRDATNEKLFF	14	TRBJ1-4	TRBV19	.	.
TGTGCCAGCCGCGCTGAGACAGACCAAGAGACCCAGTACTTC	CASRAETDQETQYF	14	TRBJ2-5	TRBV28	.	.
TGTGCCAGCTCACCCGGGACAGCACATATCTTTAATGAGCAGTTCTTC	CASSPGTAHIFNEQFF	16	TRBJ2-1	TRBV18	.	TRBD1
TGCGCCAGCAGTGACCTCAGGACAGGGCGGTCCTACGAGCAGTACTTC	CASSDLRTGRSYEQYF	16	TRBJ2-7	TRBV5-1	.	TRBD1
TGTGCCAGCAGCGTAGACTCGGGGGGCACCGGGGAGCTGTTTTTT	CASSVDSGGTGELFF	15	TRBJ2-2	TRBV7-9	.	TRBD2
TGTGCCAGCAGCTTGGAGACAGGGGTCTCTGGAAACACCATATATTTT	CASSLETGVSGNTIYF	16	TRBJ1-3	TRBV7-2	.	TRBD1
TGCGCCAGCAGTGAGCCTAGCGGGATTGATACGCAGTATTTT	CASSEPSGIDTQYF	14	TRBJ2-3	TRBV10-2	.	TRBD2
TGTGCCAGCAGCTTTGAAGACCGTTTTTCCTACTCTGGAAACACCATATATTTT	CASSFEDRFSYSGNTIYF	18	TRBJ1-3	TRBV5-6	.	.
TGTGCCAGCAATCTAGCTCGGGAGGGCTACGAGCAGTACTTC	CASNLAREGYEQYF	14	TRBJ2-7	TRBV6-5	.	TRBD2
TGTGCCAGCAGTTTATGGGGGACCGGGACAGGGTCCACATTAACCTACGAGCAGTACTTC	CASSLWGTGTGSTLTYEQYF	20	TRBJ2-7	TRBV28	.	TRBD1
TGTGCCAGCAGTGATTGGGAGGACAGGGTCTACGAGCAGTACTTC	CASSDWEDRVYEQYF	15	TRBJ2-7	TRBV2	.	TRBD1
TGCGCCAGCAGCTCAGAATACAGGGGTGATTCACCCCTCCACTTT	CASSSEYRGDSPLHF	15	TRBJ1-6	TRBV5-1	once	TRBD1
TGTGCCAGCAGCTTAAGTCCGGGGGCGGGCACTGAAGCTTTCTTT	CASSLSPGAGTEAFF	15	TRBJ1-1	TRBV7-3	.	.
TGTGCCAGCAGTGTGGACCCGGTGGGACGGTCCTACAATGAGCAGTTCTTC	CASSVDPVGRSYNEQFF	17	TRBJ2-1	TRBV28	.	.
TGTGCCTGGAGTGCCGCCCGGGCAGGGTGGGGTCAGCCCCAGCATTTT	CAWSAARAGWGQPQHF	16	TRBJ1-5	TRBV30	few	.